This T cell receptor beta chain was documented in a study of tumor and adjacent non-tumor tissue in lung cancer. Concerning this clonotype: At one boundary the junction diverges from the germline segment, which might be a read error.

From germline, CDR1 is SGHAT and CDR2 FQNNGV. The CDR3 is made up of 13 amino acids. A modified ARM-PCR protocol with three rounds of nested PCR amplified TCRbeta. TCRdb used MiXCR to reprocess the multiplex PCR reads, holding one entry per CDR3 protein. The sample gives 220,000 or so distinct CDR3 sequences, approximately 74% of which show up once; about 25% is in the top ten. RNA was extracted from bulk tissue without any cell sorting. The receptor was isolated from a man aged 55 to 69 with non-small cell lung cancer. Sequencing was performed on lung tumor tissue. The rearrangement uses TRBV11-2 and TRBJ2-2; D tentatively reads TRBD1 or TRBD2 (5 bases each). CDR3 sequence (DNA): TGTGCCAGCAGCCTAGAGAGGGCCAGGGAGCTGCTTTTT. It yields the protein CASSLERARELLF. Complete variable domain (other parts from reference TRBV11-2 and TRBJ2-2): EAGVAQSPRYKIIEKRQSVAFWCNPISGHATLYWYQQILGQGPKLLIQFQNNGVVDDSQLPKDRFSAERLKGVDSTLKIQPAKLEDSAVYLCASSLERARELLFGEGSRLTVL.